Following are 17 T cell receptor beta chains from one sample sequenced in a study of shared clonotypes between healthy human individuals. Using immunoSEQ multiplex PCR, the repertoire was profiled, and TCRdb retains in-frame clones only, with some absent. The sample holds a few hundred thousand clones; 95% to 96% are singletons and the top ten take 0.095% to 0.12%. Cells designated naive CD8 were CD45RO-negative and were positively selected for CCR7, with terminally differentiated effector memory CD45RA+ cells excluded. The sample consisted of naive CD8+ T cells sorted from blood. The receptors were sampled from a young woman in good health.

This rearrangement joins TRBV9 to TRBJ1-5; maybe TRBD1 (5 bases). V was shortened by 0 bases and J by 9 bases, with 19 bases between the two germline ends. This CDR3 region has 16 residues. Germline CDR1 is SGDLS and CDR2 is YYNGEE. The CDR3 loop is CASSVGRPGLPPPQHF. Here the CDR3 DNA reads TGTGCCAGCAGCGTAGGACGTCCGGGACTACCTCCGCCCCAGCATTTT.

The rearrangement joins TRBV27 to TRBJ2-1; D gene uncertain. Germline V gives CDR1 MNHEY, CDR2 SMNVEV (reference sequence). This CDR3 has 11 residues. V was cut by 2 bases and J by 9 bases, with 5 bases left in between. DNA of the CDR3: TGTGCCAGCAGTTTAGGGCTTGAGCAGTTCTTC. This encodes CASSLGLEQFF.

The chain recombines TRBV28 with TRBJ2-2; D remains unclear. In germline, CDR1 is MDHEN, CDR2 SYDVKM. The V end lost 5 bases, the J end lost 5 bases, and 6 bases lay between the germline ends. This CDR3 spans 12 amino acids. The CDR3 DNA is TGTGCCAGCAGTCTCCTTACCGGGGAGCTGTTTTTT. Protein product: CASSLLTGELFF.

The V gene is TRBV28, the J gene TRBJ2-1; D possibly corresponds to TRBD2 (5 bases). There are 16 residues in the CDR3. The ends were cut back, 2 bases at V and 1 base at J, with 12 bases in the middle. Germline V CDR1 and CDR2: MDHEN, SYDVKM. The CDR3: CASSLTPRRSYNEQFF. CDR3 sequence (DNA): TGTGCCAGCAGTTTAACTCCCCGGAGGTCCTACAATGAGCAGTTCTTC.

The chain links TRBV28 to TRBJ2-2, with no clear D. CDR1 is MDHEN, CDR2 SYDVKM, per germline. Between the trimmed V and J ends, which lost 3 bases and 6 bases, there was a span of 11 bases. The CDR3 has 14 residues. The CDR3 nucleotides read TGTGCCAGCAGTTTCTGGGCTGGGGCCGGGGAGCTGTTTTTT. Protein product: CASSFWAGAGELFF. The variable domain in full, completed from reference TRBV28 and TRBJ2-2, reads DVKVTQSSRYLVKRTGEKVFLECVQDMDHENMFWYRQDPGLGLRLIYFSYDVKMKEKGDIPEGYSVSREKKERFSLILESASTNQTSMYLCASSFWAGAGELFFGEGSRLTVL.

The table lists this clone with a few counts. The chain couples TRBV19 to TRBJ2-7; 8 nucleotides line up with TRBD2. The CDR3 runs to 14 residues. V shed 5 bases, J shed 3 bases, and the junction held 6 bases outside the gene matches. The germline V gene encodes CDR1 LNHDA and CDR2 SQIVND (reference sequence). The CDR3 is CASSVGLADYEQYF. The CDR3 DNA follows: TGTGCCAGTAGTGTTGGACTAGCCGACTACGAGCAGTACTTC. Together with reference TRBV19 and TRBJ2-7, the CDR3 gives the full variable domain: DGGITQSPKYLFRKEGQNVTLSCEQNLNHDAMYWYRQDPGQGLRLIYYSQIVNDFQKGDIAEGYSVSREKKESFPLTVTSAQKNPTAFYLCASSVGLADYEQYFGPGTRLTVT.

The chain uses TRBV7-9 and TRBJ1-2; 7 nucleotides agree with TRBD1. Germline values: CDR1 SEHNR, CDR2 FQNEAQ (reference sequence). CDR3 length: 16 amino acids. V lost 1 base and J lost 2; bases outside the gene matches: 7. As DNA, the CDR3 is TGTGCCAGCAGCTTAGATCCGGACAGGCGGAACTATGGCTACACCTTC. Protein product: CASSLDPDRRNYGYTF.

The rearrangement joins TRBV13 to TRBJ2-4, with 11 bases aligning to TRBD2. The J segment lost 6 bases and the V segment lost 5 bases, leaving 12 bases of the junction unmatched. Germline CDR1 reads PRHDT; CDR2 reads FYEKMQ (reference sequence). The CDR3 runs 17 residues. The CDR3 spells CASSEHTSGGPRNIQYF. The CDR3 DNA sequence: TGTGCCAGCAGCGAGCATACTAGCGGGGGCCCCCGAAACATTCAGTACTTC. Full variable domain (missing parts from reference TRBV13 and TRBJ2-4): AAGVIQSPRHLIKEKRETATLKCYPIPRHDTVYWYQQGPGQDPQFLISFYEKMQSDKGSIPDRFSAQQFSDYHSELNMSSLELGDSALYFCASSEHTSGGPRNIQYFGAGTRLSVL.

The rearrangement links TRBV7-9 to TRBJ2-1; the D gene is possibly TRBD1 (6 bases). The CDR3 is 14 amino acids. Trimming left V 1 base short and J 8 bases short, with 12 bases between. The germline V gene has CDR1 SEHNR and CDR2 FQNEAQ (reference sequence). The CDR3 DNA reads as TGTGCCAGCAGCTTAGGGGAACAGGGCGATGAGCAGTTCTTC. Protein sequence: CASSLGEQGDEQFF.

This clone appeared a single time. The CDR3 DNA sequence: TGTGCCAGCAGCTTGAGTTATTCCTCGGATGAGCAGTTCTTC. This gives the protein CASSLSYSSDEQFF. The chain is built from TRBV7-9 and TRBJ2-1; unclear D gene. CDR3 length: 14 residues. The V and J ends lost 3 bases and 8 bases respectively, with 14 bases between them. Looked up from germline, CDR1 is SEHNR and CDR2 is FQNEAQ (reference sequence).

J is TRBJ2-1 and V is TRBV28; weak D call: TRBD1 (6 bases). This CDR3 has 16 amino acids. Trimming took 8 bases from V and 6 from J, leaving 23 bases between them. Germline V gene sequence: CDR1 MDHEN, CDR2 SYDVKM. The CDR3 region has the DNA TGTGCCAGCCACCCCCAGACAGGTCGAGTCCTCAATGAGCAGTTCTTC. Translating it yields CASHPQTGRVLNEQFF.

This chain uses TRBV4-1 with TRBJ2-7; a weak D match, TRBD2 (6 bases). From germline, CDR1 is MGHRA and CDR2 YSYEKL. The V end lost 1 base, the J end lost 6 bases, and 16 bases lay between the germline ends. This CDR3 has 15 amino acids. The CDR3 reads CASSQVTGRSVEQYF. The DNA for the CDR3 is TGCGCCAGCAGCCAAGTGACCGGGAGAAGTGTCGAGCAGTACTTC.

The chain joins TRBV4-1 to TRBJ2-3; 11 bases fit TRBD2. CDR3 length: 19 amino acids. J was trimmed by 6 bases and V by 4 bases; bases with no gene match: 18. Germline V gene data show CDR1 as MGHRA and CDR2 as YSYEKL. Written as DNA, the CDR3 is TGCGCCAGCAGCCCTGGACTAGCGGGTGGTGCCCCGGGTAAGGATACGCAGTATTTT. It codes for CASSPGLAGGAPGKDTQYF.

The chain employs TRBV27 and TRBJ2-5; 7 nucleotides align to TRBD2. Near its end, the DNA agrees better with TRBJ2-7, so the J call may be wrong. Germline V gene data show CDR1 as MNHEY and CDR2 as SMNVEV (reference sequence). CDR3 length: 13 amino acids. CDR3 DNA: TGTGCCAGCAGTTTGGGCGGGGGCTACGAGCAGTACTTC. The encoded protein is CASSLGGGYEQYF.

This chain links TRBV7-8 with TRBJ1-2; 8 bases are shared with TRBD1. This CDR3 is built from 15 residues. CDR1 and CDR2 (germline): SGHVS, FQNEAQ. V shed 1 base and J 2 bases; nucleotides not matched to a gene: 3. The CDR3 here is CASSLGSGGNYGYTF. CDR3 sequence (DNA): TGTGCCAGCAGCTTAGGGTCAGGGGGCAACTATGGCTACACCTTC.

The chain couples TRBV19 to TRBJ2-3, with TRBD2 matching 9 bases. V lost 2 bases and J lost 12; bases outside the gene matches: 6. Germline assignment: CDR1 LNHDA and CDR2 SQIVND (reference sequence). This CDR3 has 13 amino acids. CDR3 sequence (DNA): TGTGCCAGTAGTATAACGATTAGCGGGAGTCAGTATTTT. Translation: CASSITISGSQYF.

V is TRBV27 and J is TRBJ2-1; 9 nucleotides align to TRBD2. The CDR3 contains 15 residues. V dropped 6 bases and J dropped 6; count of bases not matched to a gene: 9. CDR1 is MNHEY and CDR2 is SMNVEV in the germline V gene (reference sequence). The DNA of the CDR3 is TGTGCCAGCAGAAAAATAGCGGGGGCGAGCAATGAGCAGTTCTTC. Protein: CASRKIAGASNEQFF.